This T cell receptor (beta chain) came from a study of beta chain features in type 1 diabetes. One heparinised draw, averaging roughly 110 mL, was taken per donor. The sequenced template was cDNA made from the entire isolated RNA. Sequenced by immunoSEQ multiplex PCR; TCRdb stores in-frame clones only, minus some. The sample has roughly 230,000 clones, over 7.5% seen once. The CDR3 loop spans 16 amino acids. Germline loops: CDR1 SGHNT, CDR2 YYREEE (reference sequence). V was clipped by 1 base and J by 0 bases, with 12 bases between them. The study's findings and limits: Any HLA-type effect on TCRB rearrangement remained unresolved here.

A note on this clone: Its antigen remains unidentified.

This clonotype was sampled from a woman under 30 in good health. Source material: naive CD4+ T cells from blood. The chain has TRBV5-4 and TRBJ2-3, with a tentative D call TRBD2 (6 bases). This CDR3 reads CASSLRGTASTDTQYF. In nucleotides, the CDR3 is TGTGCCAGCAGCTTGCGGGGGACTGCTAGCACAGATACGCAGTATTTT.